The 21 T cell receptor beta chains presented below share a single source sample, sequenced in a study of blood T cells in healthy people across ages. Next came a second PCR, run for roughly 7 to 12 cycles, which used a sample-barcoded 5' primer along with a J-beta primer mix. TCRdb reprocessed the 5' RACE reads with MiXCR, giving one entry per CDR3 protein. The data show about 700,000 distinct CDR3 sequences, around 32% seen once. Sequencing input: blood. These receptors were taken from a woman of 80 years or more in good health.

The V gene is TRBV20-1, the J gene TRBJ1-4; D possibly corresponds to TRBD1 (6 bases). The CDR3 runs 12 residues. Per germline, CDR1 DFQATT and CDR2 SNEGSKA (reference sequence). The V and J ends lost 0 bases and 10 bases respectively, with 9 bases between them. The CDR3 region has the DNA TGCAGTGCTAGAGAACAGACAGGAAAACTGTTTTTT. Protein product: CSAREQTGKLFF.

The table lists this clonotype with many counts. CDR3: CATSRVASGGTDTQYF. In nucleotides, the CDR3 is TGTGCCACCAGCAGGGTCGCCAGCGGGGGCACAGATACGCAGTATTTT. The chain combines TRBV15 with TRBJ2-3, with 7 bases that match TRBD2. Germline loops: CDR1 LNHNV, CDR2 YYDKDF (reference sequence). CDR3 size: 16 residues. The V gene end was trimmed by 3 bases and the J gene end by 1 base; junction bases not matched to a gene: 7.

Ten or more counts support this clonotype. The rearrangement links TRBV7-2 to TRBJ1-2, with D unclear. The V end was cut by 3 bases, the J end by 4 bases, with 15 bases between. CDR3 length: 15 residues. The germline CDR1 and CDR2 sequences are SGHTA and FQGNSA. CDR3 sequence reads: CASSFYAGPSYGYTF. The CDR3 DNA reads TGTGCCAGCAGCTTTTATGCCGGCCCTTCCTATGGCTACACCTTC.

V is TRBV6-1 and J is TRBJ2-7; TRBD1 might be the D (6 bases). CDR1 and CDR2 from the germline V gene are MNHNS and SASEGT. Trimming removed 7 bases at V and 6 bases at J, with 28 bases between. This CDR3 has 17 amino acids. The CDR3 region is CASTERVRVTTGGEQYF. Here the CDR3 DNA reads TGTGCCAGCACCGAACGGGTCAGGGTAACGACAGGCGGCGAGCAGTACTTC.

This clonotype has at least ten counts. The rearrangement joins TRBV5-1 to TRBJ2-6, with 12 bases lining up with TRBD2. This CDR3 spans 17 amino acids. Germline assignment: CDR1 SGHRS and CDR2 YFSETQ. Trimming at V came to 4 bases and at J to 0 bases, leaving 2 bases not matched to a gene. CDR3 amino acids: CASSLLAGGSGANVLTF. For the CDR3, the DNA is TGCGCCAGCAGCCTACTAGCGGGGGGCTCTGGGGCCAACGTCCTGACTTTC.

This clonotype was recorded many times. This chain connects TRBV29-1 to TRBJ1-2; 12 bases line up with TRBD1. Trimming cost V 6 bases and J 1 base; bases outside gene matches: 6. CDR1 and CDR2 from the germline V gene are SQVTM and ANQGSEA. This CDR3 is built from 15 residues. This CDR3 is CSVWGQGAVNYGYTF. CDR3 sequence (DNA): TGCAGCGTCTGGGGACAGGGGGCGGTTAACTATGGCTACACCTTC.

The table lists this clonotype with a few counts. The chain links TRBV9 to TRBJ1-1, with D perhaps matching TRBD1 (6 bases). Trimming removed 5 bases at V and 4 bases at J, with 21 bases between. Germline V CDR1 and CDR2: SGDLS, YYNGEE. The CDR3 runs 16 residues. DNA for the CDR3: TGTGCCAGCAGTGGCCGGCGAGGGGGATTGGGCACTGAAGCTTTCTTT. It encodes CASSGRRGGLGTEAFF.

On this clonotype itself: The CDR3 does not end in the conserved phenylalanine or tryptophan, so this is likely a read error. J is TRBJ2-5 and V is TRBV6-2 or TRBV6-3; D gene unclear. The CDR3 runs 14 residues. Germline V gives CDR1 MNHEY, CDR2 SVGEGT. V was trimmed by 7 bases and J by 2 bases, leaving 14 bases between them. CDR3 region: CASNFLTLQETQYC. CDR3 coding DNA: TGTGCCAGCAACTTTCTGACGTTACAAGAGACCCAGTACTGC.

This clonotype showed up many times. At one end the junction does not follow the germline gene, possibly because of a read error. The rearrangement joins TRBV12-3 or TRBV12-4 to TRBJ2-3, with 10 nucleotides matching TRBD2. This CDR3 has 14 amino acids. The CDR3 protein is CASSSSGGTDPQYF. The CDR3 coding sequence is TGTGCCAGCAGTTCTAGCGGGGGCACAGATCCGCAGTATTTT.

The V and J genes are TRBV5-1 and TRBJ1-1, with D perhaps TRBD1 (5 bases). The V gene's germline CDR1 is SGHRS and CDR2 YFSETQ. There are 14 residues in the CDR3. V lost 0 bases and J 5 bases, leaving 11 bases between the germline ends. The CDR3 reads CASSLEGWGTEAFF. CDR3 nucleotides: TGCGCCAGCAGCTTGGAAGGGTGGGGGACTGAAGCTTTCTTT.

The J gene is TRBJ2-4, the V gene TRBV6-2 or TRBV6-3, with 10 bases matching TRBD2. The tail of the sequence fits TRBJ2-7 better, so the J call may be wrong. CDR1 is MNHEY, CDR2 SVGEGT, per germline. The CDR3 runs to 16 residues. CDR3 nucleotide sequence: TGTGCCAGCACCCATACACTAGCGGGACCCCGCTACGAGCAGTACTTC. Amino acid sequence: CASTHTLAGPRYEQYF.

Turning to this clonotype: This sequence may be a read error, since a much larger clone differs from it by one base. The V gene is TRBV7-8, the J gene TRBJ2-1; possible D gene TRBD2, 6 bases. Germline V gene lookup returns CDR1 SGHVS and CDR2 FQNEAQ. The CDR3 is made up of 17 amino acids. CDR3 coding DNA: TGTGTCAGCAAAGCGGGCCTCCGGGACGCGCGAGCGGGTGAGCAGTTCTTC. Amino acid sequence: CVSKAGLRDARAGEQFF.

With respect to this clonotype: A much larger clone is a single base away; this may be a read error. Because the CDR3 is missing its conserved closing phenylalanine or tryptophan, this is likely a read error. This chain joins TRBV7-2 and TRBJ2-3; 11 bases match TRBD2. The length of the CDR3 is 16 residues. In germline, CDR1 is SGHTA, CDR2 FQGNSA. With 3 bases clipped from V and 1 base from J, the junction kept 3 bases outside the gene matches. CDR3 bases: TGTGCCAGCAGCTTTAGCGGGGGGGCCCGCACAGATACGCAGTATTAT. Protein product: CASSFSGGARTDTQYY.

This clonotype has more than one count but fewer than ten. The V and J genes are TRBV5-1 and TRBJ2-5, with 10 bases aligning to TRBD1. The J call is in doubt because the DNA end fits TRBJ2-7 better. The CDR3 is 14 amino acids. Germline lookup yields CDR1 SGHRS and CDR2 YFSETQ. For the CDR3, the DNA is TGCGCCAGCAGCGTGGGACAGGGGCCTAACGAGCAGTACTTC. Translated, it gives CASSVGQGPNEQYF.

This clonotype has a count of ten or more. This chain connects TRBV19 to TRBJ2-3; weak D call: TRBD1 (6 bases). Trimming cost V 5 bases and J 5 bases, with 8 bases left between them. The CDR3 is 12 amino acids. Germline CDR1 and CDR2: LNHDA and SQIVND (reference sequence). DNA of the CDR3: TGTGCCAGTAGTGAGGGGGTAGATACGCAGTATTTT. Its protein product is CASSEGVDTQYF.

In its sample, this clonotype was seen many times. The V call is TRBV2, the J call TRBJ2-7, with 10 nucleotides matching TRBD2. V was pared by 7 bases and J by 6 bases, with 6 bases of the junction left unmatched. This CDR3 has 13 amino acids. CDR1 and CDR2 (germline): SNHLY, FYNNEI. This CDR3 is CASTEVAGGEQYF. CDR3 nucleotide sequence: TGTGCCAGCACTGAGGTAGCGGGGGGCGAGCAGTACTTC.

This clonotype was observed at least ten times. The chain links TRBV3-1 to TRBJ2-4, with a tentative D call TRBD1 (6 bases). V was clipped by 3 bases and J by 2 bases, with 11 bases between them. From germline, CDR1 is LGHDT and CDR2 YNNKEL (reference sequence). CDR3 length equals 15 residues. CDR3 sequence: CASSQGRGSKNIQYF. The DNA for the CDR3 is TGTGCCAGCAGCCAGGGCAGGGGCTCCAAAAACATTCAGTACTTC.

This clonotype was recorded many times. This chain uses TRBV12-3 or TRBV12-4 with TRBJ2-7, with TRBD1 matching 8 bases. Trimming took 3 bases from V and 6 from J; bases not matched to a gene: 7. The CDR3 has 14 residues. The CDR3 DNA reads as TGTGCCAGCAGTTTGGACAGGGTAGTGGGCGAGCAGTACTTC. This encodes CASSLDRVVGEQYF.

The V call is TRBV29-1, the J call TRBJ2-4; D not resolved. The CDR3 covers 16 residues. V was shortened by 2 bases and J by 0 bases, with 14 bases between the two germline ends. From germline, CDR1 is SQVTM and CDR2 ANQGSEA. CDR3 coding DNA: TGCAGCGTTGAAATCGCTAGAGCCCTAGCCAAAAACATTCAGTACTTC. Translation gives CSVEIARALAKNIQYF.

This clonotype was seen a single time. Compared with germline, one end of the junction differs, possibly owing to a read error. The rearrangement joins TRBV20-1 to TRBJ2-3; D may be TRBD1 or TRBD2 (5 bases each). The V gene's germline CDR1 is DFQATT and CDR2 SNEGSKA (reference sequence). This CDR3 is 15 amino acids long. The CDR3: CSARGLVGDADTHYF. The CDR3 DNA reads as TGCAGTGCTAGAGGTCTCGTCGGGGACGCAGATACGCACTATTTT.

The chain uses TRBV5-1 and TRBJ1-1, with D perhaps TRBD1 (6 bases). V was cut by 3 bases and J by 0 bases, with 15 bases left in between. In germline, CDR1 is SGHRS, CDR2 YFSETQ. The CDR3 extends over 16 amino acids. The CDR3 sequence is CASSSTDRTMNTEAFF. In DNA form, the CDR3 reads TGCGCCAGCAGCTCGACCGACAGGACTATGAACACTGAAGCTTTCTTT.